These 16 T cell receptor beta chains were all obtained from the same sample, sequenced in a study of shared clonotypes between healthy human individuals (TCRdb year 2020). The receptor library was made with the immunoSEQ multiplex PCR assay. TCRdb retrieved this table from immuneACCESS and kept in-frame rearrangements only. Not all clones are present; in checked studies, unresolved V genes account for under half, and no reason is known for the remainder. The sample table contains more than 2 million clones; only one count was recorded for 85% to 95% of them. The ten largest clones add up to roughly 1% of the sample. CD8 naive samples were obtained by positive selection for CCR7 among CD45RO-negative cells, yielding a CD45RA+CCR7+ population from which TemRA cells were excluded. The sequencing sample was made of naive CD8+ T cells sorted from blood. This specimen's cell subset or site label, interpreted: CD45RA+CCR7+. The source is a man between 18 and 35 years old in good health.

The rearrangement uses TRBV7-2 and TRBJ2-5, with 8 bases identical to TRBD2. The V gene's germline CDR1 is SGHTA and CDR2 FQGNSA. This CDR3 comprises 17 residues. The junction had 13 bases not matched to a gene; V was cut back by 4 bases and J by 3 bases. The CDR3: CASSSTRGLGSEETQYF. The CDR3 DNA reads TGTGCCAGCAGCTCAACTAGGGGACTAGGATCGGAAGAGACCCAGTACTTC.

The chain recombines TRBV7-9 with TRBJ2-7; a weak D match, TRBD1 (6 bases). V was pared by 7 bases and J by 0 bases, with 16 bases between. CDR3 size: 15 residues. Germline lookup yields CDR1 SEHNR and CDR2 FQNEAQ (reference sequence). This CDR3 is CASIYDTGISYEQYF. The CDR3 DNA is TGTGCCAGCATATACGATACAGGGATCTCCTACGAGCAGTACTTC.

This chain's CDR3 is CASSPRAGPAYEQYF. CDR3 DNA sequence: TGTGCCAGCTCACCAAGGGCAGGCCCAGCCTACGAGCAGTACTTC. V and J are TRBV18 and TRBJ2-7; D unclear. CDR3 length: 15 residues. The germline V gene has CDR1 KGHSH and CDR2 LQKENI. V dropped 2 bases and J dropped 2 bases, with 13 bases sitting between them. The full variable domain, rest sourced from reference TRBV18 and TRBJ2-7, is NAGVMQNPRHLVRRRGQEARLRCSPMKGHSHVYWYRQLPEEGLKFMVYLQKENIIDESGMPKERFSAEFPKEGPSILRIQQVVRGDSAAYFCASSPRAGPAYEQYFGPGTRLTVT.

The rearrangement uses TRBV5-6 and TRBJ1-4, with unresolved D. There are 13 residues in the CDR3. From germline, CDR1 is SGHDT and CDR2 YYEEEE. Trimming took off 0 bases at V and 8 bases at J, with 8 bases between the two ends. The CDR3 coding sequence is TGTGCCAGCAGCTTGGATAGGGAGGAAAAACTGTTTTTT. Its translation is CASSLDREEKLFF. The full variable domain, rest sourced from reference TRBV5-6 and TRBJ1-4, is DAGVTQSPTHLIKTRGQQVTLRCSPKSGHDTVSWYQQALGQGPQFIFQYYEEEERQRGNFPDRFSGHQFPNYSSELNVNALLLGDSALYLCASSLDREEKLFFGSGTQLSVL.

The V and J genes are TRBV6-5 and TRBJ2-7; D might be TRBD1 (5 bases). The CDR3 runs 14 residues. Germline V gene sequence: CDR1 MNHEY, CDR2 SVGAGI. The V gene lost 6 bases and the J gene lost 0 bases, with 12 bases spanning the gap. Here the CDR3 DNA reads TGTGCCAGCAGATCTCCCGACAGCTCCTACGAGCAGTACTTC. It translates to CASRSPDSSYEQYF.

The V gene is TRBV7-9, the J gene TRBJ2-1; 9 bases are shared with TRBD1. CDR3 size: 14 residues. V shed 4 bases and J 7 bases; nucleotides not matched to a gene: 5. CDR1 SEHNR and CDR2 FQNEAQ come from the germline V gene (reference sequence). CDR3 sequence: CASSSDRGGNEQFF. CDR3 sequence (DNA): TGTGCCAGCAGCTCAGACAGGGGGGGAAATGAGCAGTTCTTC.

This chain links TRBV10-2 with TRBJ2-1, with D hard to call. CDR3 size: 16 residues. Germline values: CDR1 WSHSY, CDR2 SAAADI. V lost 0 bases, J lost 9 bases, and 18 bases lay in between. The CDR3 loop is CASSESISPGFSEQFF. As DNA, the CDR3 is TGCGCCAGCAGTGAGTCGATCTCCCCTGGGTTCAGTGAGCAGTTCTTC.

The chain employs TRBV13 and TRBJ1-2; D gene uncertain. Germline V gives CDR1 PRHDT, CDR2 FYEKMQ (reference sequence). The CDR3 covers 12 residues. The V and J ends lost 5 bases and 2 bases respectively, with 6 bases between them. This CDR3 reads CASSGENYGYTF. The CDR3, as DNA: TGTGCCAGCAGCGGGGAAAACTATGGCTACACCTTC.

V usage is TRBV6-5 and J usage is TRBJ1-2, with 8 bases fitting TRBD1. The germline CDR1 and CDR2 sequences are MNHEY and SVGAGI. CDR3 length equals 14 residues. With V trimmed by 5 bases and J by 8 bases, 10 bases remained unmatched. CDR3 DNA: TGTGCCAGCAGTCTCGGACAGGGCCTATTCGGCTACACCTTC. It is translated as CASSLGQGLFGYTF.

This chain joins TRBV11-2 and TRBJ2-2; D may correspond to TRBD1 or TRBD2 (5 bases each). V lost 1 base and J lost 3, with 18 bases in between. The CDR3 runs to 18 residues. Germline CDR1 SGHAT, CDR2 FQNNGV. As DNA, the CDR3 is TGTGCCAGCAGCTTAGTGACGGTGGGGACGGACTACACCGGGGAGCTGTTTTTT. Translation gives CASSLVTVGTDYTGELFF.

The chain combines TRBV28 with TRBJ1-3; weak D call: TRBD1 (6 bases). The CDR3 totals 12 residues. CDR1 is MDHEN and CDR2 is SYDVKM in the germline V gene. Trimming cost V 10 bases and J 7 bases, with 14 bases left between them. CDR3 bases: TGTGCCACACAGGGCGCTGCTAACACCATATATTTT. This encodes CATQGAANTIYF.

CDR3 in DNA: TGTGCCAGCAGCTTAGGCGTACTGTATGAAGACGAAAAACTGTTTTTT. Its protein product is CASSLGVLYEDEKLFF. The V gene is TRBV11-1, the J gene TRBJ1-4, with unresolved D. Germline loops: CDR1 SGHAT, CDR2 FQDESV (reference sequence). This CDR3 contains 16 residues. V lost 1 base and J 8 bases, leaving 17 bases between the germline ends. Together with reference TRBV11-1 and TRBJ1-4, the CDR3 gives the full variable domain: EAEVAQSPRYKITEKSQAVAFWCDPISGHATLYWYRQILGQGPELLVQFQDESVVDDSQLPKDRFSAERLKGVDSTLKIQPAELGDSAMYLCASSLGVLYEDEKLFFGSGTQLSVL.

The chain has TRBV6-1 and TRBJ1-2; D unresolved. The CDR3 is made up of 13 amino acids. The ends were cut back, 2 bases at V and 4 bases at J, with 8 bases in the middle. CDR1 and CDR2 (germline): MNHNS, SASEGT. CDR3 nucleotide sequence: TGTGCCAGCAGTGAACGGGAAGGCTATGGCTACACCTTC. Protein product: CASSEREGYGYTF.

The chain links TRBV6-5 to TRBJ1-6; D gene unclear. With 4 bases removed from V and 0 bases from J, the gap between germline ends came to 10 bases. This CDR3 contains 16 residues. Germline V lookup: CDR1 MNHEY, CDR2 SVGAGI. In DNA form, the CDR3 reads TGTGCCAGCAGTTTTGGGATGAGCTCCTATAATTCACCCCTCCACTTT. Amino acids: CASSFGMSSYNSPLHF.

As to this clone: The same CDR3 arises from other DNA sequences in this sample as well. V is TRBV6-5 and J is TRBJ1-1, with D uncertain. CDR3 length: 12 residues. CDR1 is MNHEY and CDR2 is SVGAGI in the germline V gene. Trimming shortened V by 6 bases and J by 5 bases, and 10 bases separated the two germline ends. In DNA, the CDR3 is TGTGCCAGCAGCCCTACCGGGACTGAAGCTTTCTTT. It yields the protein CASSPTGTEAFF.

CDR3 amino acids: CASSLAEQGKVDQPQHF. The DNA of the CDR3 is TGTGCCAGCAGCTTAGCTGAGCAGGGAAAGGTTGATCAGCCCCAGCATTTT. The chain is built from TRBV7-9 and TRBJ1-5, with D possibly matching TRBD1 (5 bases). V lost 0 bases, J lost 5 bases, and 17 bases lay in between. This CDR3 region has 17 residues. Germline loops: CDR1 SEHNR, CDR2 FQNEAQ (reference sequence).